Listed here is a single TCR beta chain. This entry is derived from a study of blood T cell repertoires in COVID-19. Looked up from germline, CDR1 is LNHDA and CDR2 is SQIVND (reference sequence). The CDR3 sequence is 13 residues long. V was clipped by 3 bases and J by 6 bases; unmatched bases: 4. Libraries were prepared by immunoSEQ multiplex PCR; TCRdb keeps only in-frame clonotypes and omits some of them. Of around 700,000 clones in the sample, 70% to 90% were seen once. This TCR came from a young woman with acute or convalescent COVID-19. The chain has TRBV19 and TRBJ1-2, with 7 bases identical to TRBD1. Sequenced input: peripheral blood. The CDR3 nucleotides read TGTGCCAGTAGTATCGGACAGGTCAATGGCTACACCTTC. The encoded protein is CASSIGQVNGYTF.